The entry below gives a single T cell receptor beta chain sequence along with its context. Its target antigen remains unknown. No much larger clonotype is one base removed from it; base qualities were not supplied. The study evaluated CTLA-4 blockade (ipilimumab) given together with focal radiation therapy in patients who had chemo-refractory metastatic non-small-cell lung cancer. Germline trimming: 4 bases from V, 5 bases from J; junction bases outside gene matches: 21. CDR1 and CDR2 were assigned from the germline V gene as SGDLS and YYNGEE. Spanning cysteine to phenylalanine, the CDR3 consists of 20 amino acids. The kept DNA is CDR3 alone, 60 bases in frame from the first base. The library was made by the immunoSEQ multiplex PCR assay. Not all clones reach the TCRdb copy of this immuneACCESS table, which keeps in-frame sequences only. Checked studies attribute under half of the gap to unresolved V genes and leave the rest unexplained. The sample profile shows about 98,000 clones; 70% to 90% of them were found once. The top ten hold 4.5% to 5% of the sample.

This record comes from a study of radiotherapy plus CTLA-4 blockade in lung cancer (dated 2018 in TCRdb). About the study as a whole: Objective responses were observed in 18% of enrolled patients, and disease control was achieved in less than 35%. Study-wide findings and limitations: TCR clones derived from tumors expanded in peripheral blood after treatment with radiotherapy and ipilimumab. Early dynamic changes in blood T cell clones, together with increased serum interferon-beta after radiation, were reported as the strongest predictors of response.

The specimen comprised peripheral blood, sampled from a patient treated with radiotherapy plus ipilimumab. This TCR came from a human donor with non-small cell lung cancer that progressed on radiotherapy plus ipilimumab. The rearrangement combines TRBV9 with TRBJ2-2; 9 bases in the middle match TRBD2. The CDR3 corresponds to CASSSAGRLADVRGTGELFF. The sequence in DNA is TGTGCCAGCAGCTCCGCGGGACGACTAGCGGACGTACGTGGTACCGGGGAGCTGTTTTTT.